This TCR beta chain was documented in a study of identical twins. Findings and limits, study-wide: Twins shared out-of-frame alpha sequences with excess low generation probability. Cord blood beta clonotypes that were abundant carried fewer insertions, and memory repertoires showed no such trend. Twin sharing of out-of-frame TCR alpha was underestimated by models in monozygotic pairs.

A universal primer site was added by template switching, and unique molecular identifiers were carried by the cDNA. TCRdb reprocessed the 5' RACE reads via MiXCR and lists one record per CDR3 protein. The sample yields 690,000 or so distinct CDR3 sequences, around 8.3% seen once. V was cut by 2 bases and J by 2 bases, with 10 bases left in between. Germline CDR1 reads LGHDT; CDR2 reads YNNKEL (reference sequence). The CDR3 sequence is 14 residues long. At least ten counts were recorded for this clonotype. The antigen is unknown. These same records also appear under a second study, on yellow fever vaccine responses in identical twins.

The V and J genes are TRBV3-1 and TRBJ2-7; D perhaps matches TRBD1 (6 bases). This TCR derives from a young woman in good health. The sample consisted of PBMCs. The CDR3 DNA reads TGTGCCAGCAGCCAACCCGACAGGACCTACGAGCAGTACTTC. It is translated as CASSQPDRTYEQYF.